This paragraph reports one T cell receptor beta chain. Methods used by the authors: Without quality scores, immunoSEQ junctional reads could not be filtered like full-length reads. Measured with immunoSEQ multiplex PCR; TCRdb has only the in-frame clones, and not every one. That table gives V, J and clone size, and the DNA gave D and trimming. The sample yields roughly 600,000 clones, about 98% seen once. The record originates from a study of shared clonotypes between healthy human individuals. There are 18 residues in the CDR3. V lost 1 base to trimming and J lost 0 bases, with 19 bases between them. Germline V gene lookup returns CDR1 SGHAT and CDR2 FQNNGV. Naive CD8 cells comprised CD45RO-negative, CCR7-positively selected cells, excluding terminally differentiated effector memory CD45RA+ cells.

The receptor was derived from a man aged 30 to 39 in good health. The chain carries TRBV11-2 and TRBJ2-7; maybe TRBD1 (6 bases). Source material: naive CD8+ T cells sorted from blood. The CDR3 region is CASSLVSLDRIDSYEQYF. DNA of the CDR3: TGTGCCAGCAGCTTAGTATCCCTTGACAGGATAGACTCCTACGAGCAGTACTTC.